The 9 T cell receptor beta chains below all came from one sample that was sequenced in a study of cytomegalovirus exposure and HLA in healthy donors. Researchers ran the PCR with 60 Vbeta and 13 Jbeta primers. The method was immunoSEQ multiplex PCR; TCRdb's version includes in-frame clones alone and lacks a portion of them. The sample includes about 43,000 clones, about 80% seen only once; the top ten take roughly 1.5%. The specimen was PBMCs. These receptors were taken from a man aged 30 to 39 in good health and CMV-seronegative.

V gene TRBV6-5 combines with J gene TRBJ2-5, with D perhaps matching TRBD2 (5 bases). Germline assignment: CDR1 MNHEY and CDR2 SVGAGI. The CDR3 has 14 amino acids. V lost 6 bases, J lost 5 bases, and 16 bases lay in between. CDR3 region: CASRISGRPETQYF. CDR3 coding DNA: TGTGCCAGCAGGATCTCGGGGAGACCGGAGACCCAGTACTTC.

The rearrangement joins TRBV19 to TRBJ1-2, with D possibly being TRBD1 (6 bases). Trimming removed 3 bases at V and 5 bases at J, with 19 bases between. The germline V gene encodes CDR1 LNHDA and CDR2 SQIVND (reference sequence). CDR3 length equals 16 residues. This CDR3 is CASSISATAGEYGYTF. Written as DNA, the CDR3 is TGTGCCAGTAGTATTAGCGCGACGGCAGGGGAGTATGGCTACACCTTC.

The chain is built from TRBV2 and TRBJ2-1; the match to TRBD1 covers 10 bases. The length of the CDR3 is 16 residues. Germline V gene lookup returns CDR1 SNHLY and CDR2 FYNNEI. V lost 6 bases to trimming and J lost 3 bases; unmatched junction nucleotides: 8. The CDR3 spells CASRDETGGVYNEQFF. DNA for the CDR3: TGTGCCAGCAGGGACGAGACAGGGGGCGTCTACAATGAGCAGTTCTTC.

This chain uses TRBV7-3 with TRBJ2-2; D gene uncertain. Germline V gene sequence: CDR1 SGHTA, CDR2 FQGTGA. V lost 4 bases to trimming and J lost 3 bases, with 6 bases between them. CDR3 length: 13 amino acids. The CDR3 here is CASSSTYTGELFF. In DNA form, the CDR3 reads TGTGCCAGCAGCTCGACTTACACCGGGGAGCTGTTTTTT.

The chain combines TRBV5-1 with TRBJ2-7, with 11 bases identical to TRBD2. This CDR3 contains 16 residues. Germline V gene data show CDR1 as SGHRS and CDR2 as YFSETQ. With V trimmed by 2 bases and J by 0 bases, 4 bases remained unmatched. CDR3 coding DNA: TGCGCCAGCAGCTTTCTAGCGGGAGGCCGCTCCTACGAGCAGTACTTC. Translating gives CASSFLAGGRSYEQYF. The full variable domain, rest sourced from reference TRBV5-1 and TRBJ2-7, is KAGVTQTPRYLIKTRGQQVTLSCSPISGHRSVSWYQQTPGQGLQFLFEYFSETQRNKGNFPGRFSGRQFSNSRSEMNVSTLELGDSALYLCASSFLAGGRSYEQYFGPGTRLTVT.

The chain joins TRBV12-5 to TRBJ2-7; 7 bases fit TRBD1. V was pared by 2 bases and J by 5 bases, with 12 bases of the junction left unmatched. The CDR3 runs 16 residues. The germline V gene encodes CDR1 LGHNT and CDR2 FRNRAP. Here the CDR3 reads CASGLRRGRLGDEQYF. CDR3 coding DNA: TGTGCTAGTGGTTTGAGAAGGGGGCGCCTCGGCGACGAGCAGTACTTC.

This chain joins TRBV6-6 and TRBJ1-1, with D tentatively TRBD1 (5 bases). The CDR3 runs to 11 residues. Germline V lookup: CDR1 MNHNY, CDR2 SVGAGI (reference sequence). V lost 5 bases, J lost 11 bases, and 12 bases lay in between. This CDR3 reads CASSRGSGAFF. The CDR3 nucleotides read TGTGCCAGCAGTCGGGGGTCTGGCGCTTTCTTT.

The chain employs TRBV29-1 and TRBJ2-5; no reliable D call. Germline-derived CDR1 and CDR2 are SQVTM and ANQGSEA. CDR3 length equals 10 residues. With 5 bases removed from V and 5 bases from J, the gap between germline ends came to 6 bases. The CDR3 here is CSVLVETQYF. The CDR3, as DNA: TGCAGCGTTTTAGTCGAGACCCAGTACTTC. Complete variable domain (other parts from reference TRBV29-1 and TRBJ2-5): SAVISQKPSRDICQRGTSLTIQCQVDSQVTMMFWYRQQPGQSLTLIATANQGSEATYESGFVIDKFPISRPNLTFSTLTVSNMSPEDSSIYLCSVLVETQYFGPGTRLLVL.

This chain links TRBV5-1 with TRBJ2-1, with TRBD2 matching over 7 bases. Trimming removed 4 bases from V and 4 bases from J; junction bases left unmatched: 5. CDR3 length: 14 amino acids. Germline loops: CDR1 SGHRS, CDR2 YFSETQ. The CDR3 coding sequence is TGCGCCAGCAGCCTGACTAGCCTTTACAATGAGCAGTTCTTC. As protein: CASSLTSLYNEQFF.